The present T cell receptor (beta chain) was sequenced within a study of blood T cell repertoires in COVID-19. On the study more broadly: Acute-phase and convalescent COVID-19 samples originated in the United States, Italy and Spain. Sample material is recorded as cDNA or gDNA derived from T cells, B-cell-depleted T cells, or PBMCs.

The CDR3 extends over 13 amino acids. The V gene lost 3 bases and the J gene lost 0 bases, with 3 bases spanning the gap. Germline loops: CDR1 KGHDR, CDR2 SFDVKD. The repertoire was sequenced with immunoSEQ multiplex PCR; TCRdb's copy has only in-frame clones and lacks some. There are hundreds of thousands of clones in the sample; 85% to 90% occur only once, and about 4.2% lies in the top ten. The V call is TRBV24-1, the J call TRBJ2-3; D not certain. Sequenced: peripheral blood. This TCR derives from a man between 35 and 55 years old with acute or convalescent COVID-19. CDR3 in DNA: TGTGCCACCAGTGATCTGAGCACAGATACGCAGTATTTT. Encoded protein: CATSDLSTDTQYF.